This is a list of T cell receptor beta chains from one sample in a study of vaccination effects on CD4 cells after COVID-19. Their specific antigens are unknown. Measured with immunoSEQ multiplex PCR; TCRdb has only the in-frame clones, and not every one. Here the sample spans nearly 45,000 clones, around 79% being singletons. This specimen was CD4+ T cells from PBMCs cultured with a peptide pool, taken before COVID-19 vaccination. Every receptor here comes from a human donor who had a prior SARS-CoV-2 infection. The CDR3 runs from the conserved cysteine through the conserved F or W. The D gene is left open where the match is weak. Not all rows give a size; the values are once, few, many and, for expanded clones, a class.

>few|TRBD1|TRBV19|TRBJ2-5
TGTGCCAGTAGTATCCTGAGGACAGGGGGCGCGGGTCGAGAGACCCAGTACTTC
CASSILRTGGAGRETQYF
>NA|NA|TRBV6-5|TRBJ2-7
TGTGCCAGCAAGTCCATGACGGGATCATCCTACGAGCAGTACTTC
CASKSMTGSSYEQYF
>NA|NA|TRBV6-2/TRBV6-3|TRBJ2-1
TGTGCCAGCAGTTACTCGCTCTTCCGGCTGGGCTCCTACAATGAGCAGTTCTTC
CASSYSLFRLGSYNEQFF
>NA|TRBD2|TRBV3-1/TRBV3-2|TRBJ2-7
TGTGCCAGCAGCCCTCAGCGGGGGGCAATCGGGCGTTGGTCCTACGAGCAGTACTTC
CASSPQRGAIGRWSYEQYF
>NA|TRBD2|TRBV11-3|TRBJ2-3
TGTGCCAGCAGCTTAGAGGGGACTAGCGGACTTAGGACAGATACGCAGTATTTT
CASSLEGTSGLRTDTQYF
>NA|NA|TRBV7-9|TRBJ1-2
TGTGCCAGCAGCCCCTGGGACACGGGCGACTATGGCTACACCTTC
CASSPWDTGDYGYTF
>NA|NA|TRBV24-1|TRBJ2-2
TGTGCCACCAGTGACCCCCTAGGTGTGGACACCGGGGAGCTGTTTTTT
CATSDPLGVDTGELFF
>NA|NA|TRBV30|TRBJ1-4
TGTGCCTGGAGTTCGGGGCTTAATGAAAAACTGTTTTTT
CAWSSGLNEKLFF
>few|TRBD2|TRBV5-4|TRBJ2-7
TGTGCCAGCAGCGCAACTAGCGGGGCGAGTTACGAGCAGTACTTC
CASSATSGASYEQYF
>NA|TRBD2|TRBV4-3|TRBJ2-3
TGCGCCAGCAGCCCCGGACTAGCGGGAACCTACACAGATACGCAGTATTTT
CASSPGLAGTYTDTQYF
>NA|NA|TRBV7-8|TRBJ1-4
TGTGCCAGCAGCTTTTTGACATTTGGAGAAAAACTGTTTTTT
CASSFLTFGEKLFF
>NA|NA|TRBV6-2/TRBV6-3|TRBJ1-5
TGTGCCAGCAGTAAAAGCTCAGGTGCCCAAAATCAGCCCCAGCATTTT
CASSKSSGAQNQPQHF
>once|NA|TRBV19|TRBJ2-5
TGTGCCAGTAGTATAGCCCTCTTTGAGACCCAGTACTTC
CASSIALFETQYF
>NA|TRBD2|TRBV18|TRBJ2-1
TGTGCCAGCTCACCAAACGCGGGAGGCACCTACAATGAGCAGTTCTTC
CASSPNAGGTYNEQFF
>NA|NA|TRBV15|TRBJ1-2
TGTGCCACCAGCAGAGACCGAGAAAGGGTGGGGGTTGGCTACACCTTC
CATSRDRERVGVGYTF
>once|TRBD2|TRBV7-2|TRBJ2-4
TGTGCCAGCAGCTTAGATCCTAGCGGGATTTACATTCAGTACTTC
CASSLDPSGIYIQYF
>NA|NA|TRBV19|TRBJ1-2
TGTGCCAGTAGTATCCCCAGAGGCTATGGCTACACCTTC
CASSIPRGYGYTF
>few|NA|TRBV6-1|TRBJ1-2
TGTGCCAGCAGTGAAGCGCGTCCAGGGAACTATGGCTACACCTTC
CASSEARPGNYGYTF
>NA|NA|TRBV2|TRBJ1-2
TGTGCCAGCAGTGAGACGGGGGGCGCGGATGGCTACACCTTC
CASSETGGADGYTF
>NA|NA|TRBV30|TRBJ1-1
TGTGCCTGGAGTGCGGGGGGGCCTACAGCTTTCTTT
CAWSAGGPTAFF
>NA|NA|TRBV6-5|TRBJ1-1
TGTGCCAGCAGTTACTCCCAGGGGAGCACTGAAGCTTTCTTT
CASSYSQGSTEAFF
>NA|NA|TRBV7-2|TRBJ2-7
TGTGCCAGCAGTGTGACGGGAGTAGGGTACGAGCAGTACTTC
CASSVTGVGYEQYF
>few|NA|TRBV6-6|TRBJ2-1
TGTGCCAGCAGCTCTACCGAACCGAATGAGCAGTTCTTC
CASSSTEPNEQFF
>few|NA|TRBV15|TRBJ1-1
TGTGCCACCAGCAGGGGGAGGGACACTGAAGCTTTCTTT
CATSRGRDTEAFF
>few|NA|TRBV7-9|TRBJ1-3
TGTGCCAGCAGGCTAACAGGGTCTGGGGACACCATATATTTT
CASRLTGSGDTIYF
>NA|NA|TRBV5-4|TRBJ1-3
TGTGCCAGCAGCTTGGGGGGCCAAAGCTCTGGAAACACCATATATTTT
CASSLGGQSSGNTIYF
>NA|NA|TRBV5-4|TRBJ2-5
TGTGCCAGCAGCTTCGCAGGGTCGGAGACCCAGTACTTC
CASSFAGSETQYF
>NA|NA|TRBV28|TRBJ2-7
TGTGCCAGCAGTGGACACACAACGCTGCAAGGGGAGCAGTACTTC
CASSGHTTLQGEQYF
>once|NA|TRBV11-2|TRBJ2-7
TGTGCCAGCAGCTCGATCCGCACCGGGGGTTACGAGCAGTACTTC
CASSSIRTGGYEQYF
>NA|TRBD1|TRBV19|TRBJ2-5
TGTGCCAGTAGTATCAGACCTGACAGGGGGGGAAGAGAGACCCAGTACTTC
CASSIRPDRGGRETQYF
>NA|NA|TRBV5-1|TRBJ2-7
TGCGCCAGCAGCTTGGCTGCAGGGGCCTACGAGCAGTACTTC
CASSLAAGAYEQYF